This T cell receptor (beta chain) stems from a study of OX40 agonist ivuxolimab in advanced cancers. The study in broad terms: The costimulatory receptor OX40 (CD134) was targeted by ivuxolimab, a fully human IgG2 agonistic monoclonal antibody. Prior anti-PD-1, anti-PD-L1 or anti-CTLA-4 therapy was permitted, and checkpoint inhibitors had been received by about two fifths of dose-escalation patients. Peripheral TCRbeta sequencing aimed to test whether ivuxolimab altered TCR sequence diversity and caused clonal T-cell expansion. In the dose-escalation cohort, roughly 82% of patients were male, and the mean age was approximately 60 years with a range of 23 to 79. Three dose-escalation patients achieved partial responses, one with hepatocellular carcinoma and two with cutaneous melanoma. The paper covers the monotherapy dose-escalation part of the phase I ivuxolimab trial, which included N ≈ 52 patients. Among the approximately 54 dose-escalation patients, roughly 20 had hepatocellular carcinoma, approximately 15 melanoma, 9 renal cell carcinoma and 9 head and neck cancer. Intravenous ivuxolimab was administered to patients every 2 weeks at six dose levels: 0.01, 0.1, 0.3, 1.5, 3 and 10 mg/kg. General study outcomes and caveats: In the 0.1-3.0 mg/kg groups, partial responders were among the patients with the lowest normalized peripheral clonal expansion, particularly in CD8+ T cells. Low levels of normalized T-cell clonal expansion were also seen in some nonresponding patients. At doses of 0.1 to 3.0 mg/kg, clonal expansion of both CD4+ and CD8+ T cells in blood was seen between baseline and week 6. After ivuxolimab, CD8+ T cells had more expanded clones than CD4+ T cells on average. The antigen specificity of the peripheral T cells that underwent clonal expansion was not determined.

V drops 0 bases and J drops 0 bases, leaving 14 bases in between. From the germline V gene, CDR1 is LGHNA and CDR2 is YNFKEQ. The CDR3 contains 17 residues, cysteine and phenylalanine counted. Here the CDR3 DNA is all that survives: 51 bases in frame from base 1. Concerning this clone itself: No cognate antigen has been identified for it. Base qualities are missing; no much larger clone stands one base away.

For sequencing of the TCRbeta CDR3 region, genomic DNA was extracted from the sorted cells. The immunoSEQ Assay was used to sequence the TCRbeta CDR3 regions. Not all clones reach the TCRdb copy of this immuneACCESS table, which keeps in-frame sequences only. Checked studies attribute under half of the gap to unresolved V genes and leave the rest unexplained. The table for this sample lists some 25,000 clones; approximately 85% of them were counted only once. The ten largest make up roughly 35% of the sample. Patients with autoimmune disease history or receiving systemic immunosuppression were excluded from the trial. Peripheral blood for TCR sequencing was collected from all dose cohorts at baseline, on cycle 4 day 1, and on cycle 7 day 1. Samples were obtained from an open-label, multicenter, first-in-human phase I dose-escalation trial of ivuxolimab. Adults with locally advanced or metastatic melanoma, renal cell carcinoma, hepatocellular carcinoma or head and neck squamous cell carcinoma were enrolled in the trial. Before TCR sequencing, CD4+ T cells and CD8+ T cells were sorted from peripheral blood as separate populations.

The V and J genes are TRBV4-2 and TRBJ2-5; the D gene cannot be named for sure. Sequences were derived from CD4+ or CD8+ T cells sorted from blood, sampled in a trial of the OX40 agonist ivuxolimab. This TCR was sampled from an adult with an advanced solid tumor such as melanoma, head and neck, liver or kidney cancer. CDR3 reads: CASSQDGVTQYQETQYF. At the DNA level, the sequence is TGTGCCAGCAGCCAAGATGGGGTGACACAGTACCAAGAGACCCAGTACTTC.